One sample yielded the 19 T cell receptor beta chains listed below, sequenced in a study of control samples from healthy donors and cancer patients. This table comes from immunoSEQ multiplex PCR, and its TCRdb copy is limited to in-frame clones, with some not included. Of about 110,000 clones listed, roughly 90% are singletons. Material for sequencing was PBMCs. The source of these receptors is a woman aged 60 to 75 with lung cancer.

The rearrangement joins TRBV9 to TRBJ2-3, with D unresolved. The CDR3 length is 14 residues. The V gene lost 0 bases and the J gene lost 3 bases, with 8 bases spanning the gap. The V gene's germline CDR1 is SGDLS and CDR2 YYNGEE. The chain's CDR3 is CASSVDIRTDTQYF. The CDR3 nucleotides read TGTGCCAGCAGCGTAGATATAAGAACAGATACGCAGTATTTT.

The rearrangement uses TRBV27 and TRBJ2-7; 9 nucleotides agree with TRBD1. The germline gives CDR1 MNHEY, CDR2 SMNVEV (reference sequence). Trimming at V came to 0 bases and at J to 3 bases, leaving 3 bases not matched to a gene. The CDR3 loop spans 15 amino acids. The CDR3 coding sequence is TGTGCCAGCAGTTTATCGACAGGGGGAAACTACGAGCAGTACTTC. Amino acids: CASSLSTGGNYEQYF.

This chain links TRBV4-1 with TRBJ2-5; 10 bases are a match to TRBD2. The CDR3 sequence is 17 residues long. J lost 4 bases, V lost 4 bases, and 12 bases had no gene match. Germline CDR1 reads MGHRA; CDR2 reads YSYEKL. CDR3 loop: CASSPPQASGRGETQYF. The CDR3 region has the DNA TGCGCCAGCAGCCCCCCCCAGGCTAGCGGGAGAGGAGAGACCCAGTACTTC.

The chain is built from TRBV2 and TRBJ1-4; 8 positions agree with TRBD1. In germline, CDR1 is SNHLY, CDR2 FYNNEI. The CDR3 runs 14 residues. J gave up 10 bases and V 6 bases, and 10 bases lay outside the gene matches. The CDR3 region has the DNA TGTGCCAGCAGGACCGGGACAGGTTATGGAAAACTGTTTTTT. Translation: CASRTGTGYGKLFF.

The V gene is TRBV12-3 or TRBV12-4, the J gene TRBJ1-2; D not certain. The V gene lost 6 bases and the J gene lost 4 bases, with 12 bases spanning the gap. The CDR3 covers 13 residues. CDR3 sequence: CASSIPGTYGYTF. The CDR3 DNA reads as TGTGCCAGCAGCATTCCGGGAACCTATGGCTACACCTTC.

The chain joins TRBV30 to TRBJ1-5; no firm D call. CDR1 and CDR2 (germline): GTSNPN, SVGIG (reference sequence). The ends were cut back, 0 bases at V and 12 bases at J, with 12 bases in the middle. The CDR3 covers 12 residues. The CDR3 region is CAWSVQPRHQHF. The DNA of the CDR3 is TGTGCCTGGAGTGTACAACCACGCCACCAGCATTTT. The complete variable domain, with remaining parts taken from reference TRBV30 and TRBJ1-5, reads SQTIHQWPATLVQPVGSPLSLECTVEGTSNPNLYWYRQAAGRGLQLLFYSVGIGQISSEVPQNLSASRPQDRQFILSSKKLLLSDSGFYLCAWSVQPRHQHFGDGTRLSIL.

This clone was counted a few times. J is TRBJ2-7 and V is TRBV5-1, with no clear D. The germline V gene encodes CDR1 SGHRS and CDR2 YFSETQ. V lost 2 bases and J 0 bases, leaving 18 bases between the germline ends. The CDR3 spans 17 residues. CDR3 loop: CASSFGLTPLSSYEQYF. In DNA, the CDR3 is TGCGCCAGCAGCTTTGGCTTAACCCCTTTGAGCTCCTACGAGCAGTACTTC.

This chain links TRBV5-1 with TRBJ2-2; D may be TRBD2 (6 bases). Per the germline V gene, CDR1 is SGHRS and CDR2 is YFSETQ. V was trimmed by 0 bases and J by 6 bases, leaving 12 bases between them. The CDR3 runs 15 residues. The CDR3 coding sequence is TGCGCCAGCAGCTTGGTTCTAGCGCGACCCGGGGAGCTGTTTTTT. Translating gives CASSLVLARPGELFF.

The chain is built from TRBV30 and TRBJ2-7; 14 bases fit TRBD2. V shed 5 bases, J shed 6 bases, and the junction held 3 bases outside the gene matches. The CDR3 length is 13 residues. Germline V gene sequence: CDR1 GTSNPN, CDR2 SVGIG (reference sequence). The CDR3 bases are TGTGCCTGGGCGGGACTAGCGGGAGTCGAGCAGTACTTC. The encoded protein is CAWAGLAGVEQYF.

V and J are TRBV10-3 and TRBJ1-2, with a tentative D call TRBD1 (6 bases). The germline V gene has CDR1 ENHRY and CDR2 SYGVKD. The CDR3 has 15 residues. With 7 bases removed from V and 4 bases from J, the gap between germline ends came to 19 bases. The CDR3 bases are TGTGCCATCAAAGCAGAGGGTCCAGGGGCCTATGGCTACACCTTC. As protein: CAIKAEGPGAYGYTF.

Only one count was recorded for this clone. The V call is TRBV29-1, the J call TRBJ1-2, with D unresolved. The CDR3 totals 11 residues. Germline V gene lookup returns CDR1 SQVTM and CDR2 ANQGSEA. V was pared by 3 bases and J by 4 bases, with 6 bases between. In DNA, the CDR3 is TGCAGCGTTGAGGGCAGCTATGGCTACACCTTC. Amino acids: CSVEGSYGYTF.

The genes are TRBV7-9 and TRBJ2-7, with D unresolved. Trimming took off 1 base at V and 0 bases at J, with 13 bases between the two ends. Germline V gene data show CDR1 as SEHNR and CDR2 as FQNEAQ (reference sequence). This CDR3 region has 16 residues. The CDR3 coding sequence is TGTGCCAGCAGCTTAGTGGCCGGTCCAAGCTCCTACGAGCAGTACTTC. It specifies CASSLVAGPSSYEQYF.

The V gene is TRBV5-6, the J gene TRBJ1-6; D gene unclear. The V and J ends lost 2 bases and 0 bases respectively, with 12 bases between them. This CDR3 spans 17 amino acids. Germline assignment: CDR1 SGHDT and CDR2 YYEEEE. The CDR3 region is CASSFLQPNSYNSPLHF. CDR3 sequence (DNA): TGTGCCAGCAGCTTTCTTCAGCCCAACTCCTATAATTCACCCCTCCACTTT.

V usage is TRBV14 and J usage is TRBJ1-2; a weak D match, TRBD1 (6 bases). Germline loops: CDR1 SGHDN, CDR2 FVKESK. CDR3 length: 17 residues. V lost 4 bases to trimming and J lost 7 bases, with 25 bases between them. CDR3 coding DNA: TGTGCCAGCAGCCTCATGACAGGTATTTCGACGGTCTCTGGCTACACCTTC. As protein: CASSLMTGISTVSGYTF.

The chain links TRBV6-1 to TRBJ1-2; D is unresolved. V lost 5 bases to trimming and J lost 1 base, with 14 bases between them. Germline assignment: CDR1 MNHNS and CDR2 SASEGT. This CDR3 spans 15 amino acids. The CDR3 DNA sequence: TGTGCCAGCAGTTCAAGCGAATTATTTAACTATGGCTACACCTTC. Its translation is CASSSSELFNYGYTF.

The V and J genes are TRBV19 and TRBJ2-7; D gene unclear. The length of the CDR3 is 15 residues. V was trimmed by 1 base and J by 4 bases, leaving 14 bases between them. The V gene's germline CDR1 is LNHDA and CDR2 SQIVND (reference sequence). CDR3 region: CASSIALINRYEQYF. The CDR3 DNA is TGTGCCAGTAGTATAGCGTTAATTAACCGTTACGAGCAGTACTTC.

The chain joins TRBV7-3 to TRBJ2-3; D unresolved. This CDR3 spans 13 amino acids. Looked up from germline, CDR1 is SGHTA and CDR2 is FQGTGA. V was clipped by 5 bases and J by 5 bases, with 11 bases between them. CDR3 nucleotide sequence: TGTGCCAGCAGCCCCAATCCAAAAGATACGCAGTATTTT. This gives the protein CASSPNPKDTQYF.

This chain connects TRBV2 to TRBJ2-7; perhaps TRBD2 as D (6 bases). Looked up from germline, CDR1 is SNHLY and CDR2 is FYNNEI. There are 15 residues in the CDR3. V lost 6 bases and J 2 bases, leaving 17 bases between the germline ends. The CDR3 here is CASSAQAGIPYEQYF. The CDR3 bases are TGTGCCAGCAGCGCCCAGGCGGGGATCCCCTACGAGCAGTACTTC.

This clone was seen a few times. J is TRBJ2-3 and V is TRBV9; 7 nucleotides align to TRBD2. There are 16 residues in the CDR3. CDR1 and CDR2 (germline): SGDLS, YYNGEE. V lost 3 bases to trimming and J lost 4 bases; unmatched junction nucleotides: 11. CDR3 in DNA: TGTGCCAGCAGCGCCTTCGGACTAGGAGTGGCAGATACGCAGTATTTT. Residues: CASSAFGLGVADTQYF.